One and the same sample provided the 20 T cell receptor beta chains below, sequenced in a study of pediatric ulcerative colitis. Profiling relied on immunoSEQ multiplex PCR, and the TCRdb table lists in-frame clones only, not all of them. The sample contains more than 50,000 clones, approximately 87% of which appear only once. The specimen sequenced was blood. These receptors came from a boy aged 5-17 years who was a control in a study of pediatric ulcerative colitis.

This chain joins TRBV4-1 and TRBJ2-3; TRBD2 agrees at 9 bases. The V gene's germline CDR1 is MGHRA and CDR2 YSYEKL. CDR3 length: 16 amino acids. J was trimmed by 4 bases and V by 1 base; bases with no gene match: 6. CDR3 amino acids: CASSQVSGSTADTQYF. CDR3 nucleotide sequence: TGCGCCAGCAGCCAAGTTAGCGGGAGTACAGCAGATACGCAGTATTTT.

This chain uses TRBV29-1 with TRBJ2-1; D perhaps matches TRBD1 (6 bases). The germline CDR1 and CDR2 sequences are SQVTM and ANQGSEA. V lost 7 bases to trimming and J lost 10 bases, with 14 bases between them. The CDR3 is made up of 11 amino acids. The CDR3 region is CSGAGEGEQFF. DNA for the CDR3: TGCAGCGGCGCAGGGGAAGGCGAGCAGTTCTTC.

This clone was observed a single time. The chain has TRBV27 and TRBJ2-1, with 11 bases matching TRBD1. The germline gives CDR1 MNHEY, CDR2 SMNVEV (reference sequence). Trimming cost V 8 bases and J 11 bases; bases outside gene matches: 8. This CDR3 has 13 residues. The CDR3 spells CASGTGGRLKQFF. CDR3 bases: TGTGCCAGCGGGACAGGGGGAAGGCTAAAGCAGTTCTTC.

This clone is classed as medium-sized (0.01 to 0.1%). The rearrangement uses TRBV7-2 and TRBJ2-7; D tentatively reads TRBD1 or TRBD2 (6 bases each). The germline V gene encodes CDR1 SGHTA and CDR2 FQGNSA. The length of the CDR3 is 15 residues. Trimming shortened V by 3 bases and J by 2 bases, and 14 bases separated the two germline ends. CDR3 bases: TGTGCCAGCAGCTTTAGCGGACAGTCCGCCTACGAGCAGTACTTC. Translated: CASSFSGQSAYEQYF.

The gene calls are TRBV5-8 and TRBJ2-7; TRBD2 is a possible D gene (6 bases). The V end was cut by 4 bases, the J end by 4 bases, with 15 bases between. The CDR3 contains 14 residues. CDR1 SGHTS and CDR2 YDEGEE come from the germline V gene. CDR3 loop: CASSRMGRGYEQYF. CDR3 DNA: TGTGCCAGCAGCCGGATGGGGCGGGGATACGAGCAGTACTTC.

This sequence joins TRBV5-1 and TRBJ2-3; D is ambiguous. The CDR3 consists of 15 residues. The V and J ends lost 4 bases and 2 bases respectively, with 14 bases between them. Germline CDR1 and CDR2: SGHRS and YFSETQ. The CDR3 protein is CASSQDRINTDTQYF. The CDR3 DNA reads as TGCGCCAGCAGCCAAGACCGTATAAACACAGATACGCAGTATTTT.

The genes are TRBV28 and TRBJ2-1; TRBD2 matches 13 bases. CDR3 length: 16 amino acids. Per germline, CDR1 MDHEN and CDR2 SYDVKM. V lost 5 bases and J lost 14; bases outside the gene matches: 15. The DNA of the CDR3 is TGTGCCAGCAGTCTGTATGGGGGGACTAGCGGGACGAGAAAGTTCTTC. Translated, it gives CASSLYGGTSGTRKFF.

This chain uses TRBV5-1 with TRBJ1-1; 7 bases fit TRBD1. V dropped 5 bases and J dropped 1; count of bases not matched to a gene: 5. The CDR3 has 14 amino acids. CDR1 is SGHRS, CDR2 YFSETQ, per germline. CDR3 in DNA: TGCGCCAGCAGTGCGGGACAGCCGAACACTGAAGCTTTCTTT. Translation: CASSAGQPNTEAFF.

The chain carries TRBV14 and TRBJ2-2; unclear D gene. The length of the CDR3 is 13 residues. V gave up 4 bases and J gave up 6 bases, with 9 bases separating them. Germline V gives CDR1 SGHDN, CDR2 FVKESK. The chain's CDR3 is CASSPPTAGELFF. The CDR3, as DNA: TGTGCCAGCAGCCCGCCGACCGCCGGGGAGCTGTTTTTT.

The V and J genes are TRBV7-8 and TRBJ1-2, with 7 bases matching TRBD1. Looked up from germline, CDR1 is SGHVS and CDR2 is FQNEAQ. Trimming cost V 0 bases and J 4 bases; bases outside gene matches: 5. The CDR3 has 15 amino acids. The CDR3 nucleotides are TGTGCCAGCAGCTTAGCTGGGGACAGCTCCTATGGCTACACCTTC. Protein product: CASSLAGDSSYGYTF.

This clone was seen just once. The genes are TRBV29-1 and TRBJ1-4, with 8 bases matching TRBD1. The CDR3 consists of 13 residues. V shed 6 bases, J shed 8 bases, and the junction held 8 bases outside the gene matches. Germline V gene data show CDR1 as SQVTM and CDR2 as ANQGSEA. The CDR3: CSVKTGEGEKLFF. The CDR3 DNA follows: TGCAGCGTGAAGACAGGGGAAGGGGAAAAACTGTTTTTT.

This clone was seen only once. The chain employs TRBV19 and TRBJ2-3; 10 positions match TRBD2. With 1 base clipped from V and 3 bases from J, the junction kept 7 bases outside the gene matches. CDR1 and CDR2 from the germline V gene are LNHDA and SQIVND (reference sequence). CDR3 size: 17 residues. In DNA, the CDR3 is TGTGCCAGTAGTATAGCAGATCCTAGCGGGAGTACAGATACGCAGTATTTT. Translating gives CASSIADPSGSTDTQYF.

The chain employs TRBV4-2 and TRBJ2-5; TRBD1 matches 7 bases. Germline CDR1 and CDR2: LGHNA and YNFKEQ. V dropped 4 bases and J dropped 2; count of bases not matched to a gene: 7. The CDR3 consists of 15 residues. In DNA form, the CDR3 reads TGTGCCAGCAGCCGAGACAGGGATCATCAAGAGACCCAGTACTTC. Protein: CASSRDRDHQETQYF.

This rearrangement joins TRBV7-2 to TRBJ2-3; D uncertain. The CDR3 has 14 amino acids. Trimming stripped 1 base from V and 0 bases from J, with 5 bases between. Germline-derived CDR1 and CDR2 are SGHTA and FQGNSA. The CDR3 spells CASSLVRSTDTQYF. DNA of the CDR3: TGTGCCAGCAGCTTAGTCAGAAGCACAGATACGCAGTATTTT.

The chain links TRBV9 to TRBJ2-7, with D perhaps matching TRBD1 (6 bases). Between the trimmed V and J ends, which lost 0 bases and 4 bases, there was a span of 11 bases. This CDR3 comprises 14 residues. Germline V gene lookup returns CDR1 SGDLS and CDR2 YYNGEE. CDR3: CASSVEGQTYEQYF. As DNA, the CDR3 is TGTGCCAGCAGCGTAGAAGGACAGACTTACGAGCAGTACTTC.

The chain joins TRBV4-1 to TRBJ2-6, with D unclear. V was trimmed by 4 bases and J by 0 bases, leaving 10 bases between them. This CDR3 has 16 residues. In germline, CDR1 is MGHRA, CDR2 YSYEKL. CDR3 sequence (DNA): TGCGCCAGCAGCCTGAGTCACACCTCTGGGGCCAACGTCCTGACTTTC. It yields the protein CASSLSHTSGANVLTF.

CDR3 DNA sequence: TGTGCCAGCAGCTTAGAACGGGTTATAAAGAGCTATGGCTACACCTTC. It is translated as CASSLERVIKSYGYTF. V usage is TRBV7-2 and J usage is TRBJ1-2; D unclear. The CDR3 covers 16 residues. Trimming removed 1 base from V and 4 bases from J, with 16 bases in between. Germline V gene data show CDR1 as SGHTA and CDR2 as FQGNSA.

The J gene is TRBJ2-7, the V gene TRBV5-1; possible D gene TRBD2, 5 bases. The CDR3 is 13 residues long. Trimming cost V 2 bases and J 3 bases, with 9 bases left between them. CDR1 is SGHRS, CDR2 YFSETQ, per germline. CDR3 amino acids: CASSLRGGYEQYF. Written as DNA, the CDR3 is TGCGCCAGCAGCTTACGGGGTGGCTACGAGCAGTACTTC.

The rearrangement links TRBV6-6 to TRBJ2-7; TRBD1 aligns across 10 bases. The CDR3 is 14 amino acids. Germline V gives CDR1 MNHNY, CDR2 SVGAGI (reference sequence). The junction had 7 bases not matched to a gene; V was cut back by 4 bases and J by 7 bases. The CDR3 region has the DNA TGTGCCAGCAGTTTCAGACAGGGGGCAAGTGAGCAGTACTTC. Translated: CASSFRQGASEQYF.

The genes are TRBV4-1 and TRBJ2-7; D might be TRBD1 (5 bases). The CDR3 runs to 14 residues. Germline V gives CDR1 MGHRA, CDR2 YSYEKL. V gave up 5 bases and J gave up 2 bases, with 13 bases separating them. The CDR3 here is CASSGANGAYEQYF. The CDR3 DNA follows: TGCGCCAGCAGCGGGGCCAACGGAGCCTACGAGCAGTACTTC.